Sequencing of this T cell receptor (beta chain) was carried out in a study of graft-versus-host responses after intestinal transplantation (dated by TCRdb to about 2021). Context from the whole study: The transplants that recipients got were multivisceral, liver-intestinal, or isolated intestinal. All recipients received anti-thymocyte globulin induction followed by maintenance tacrolimus and steroids for around three years. Graft-versus-host and host-versus-graft alloreactive T cell clones were tracked in the graft, circulation and bone marrow after intestinal transplantation using bulk TCR-beta CDR3 sequencing. Alloreactive clones were identified by sequencing pre-transplant mixed lymphocyte reaction products and comparing these products with unstimulated pre-transplant donor and recipient T cells. A cohort of 20 to 25 intestinal transplant recipients, including one retransplant, was enrolled, and a few patients lacking pretransplant specimens were excluded. A peak of at least 4% donor T cells among recipient peripheral blood mononuclear cells was the definition used for donor T cell macrochimerism. Rather than being sequenced by the commercial service, samples from a few later patients were sequenced in-house on an Illumina MiSeq and processed with MiXCR. Broad study findings and their caveats: The relatively low number and heterogeneity of intestinal transplant patients limited the conclusions. GvH clones turned up in recipient bone marrow, with some appearing earlier in ileal mucosa or blood, a pattern consistent with an intestinal mucosal origin. In patients with donor T cell macrochimerism, the allografts had high GvH to HvG T cell clonal ratios. Peak levels of circulating GvH clones were associated with declines in HvG clones early after transplant.

This clone showed up just once. Its antigen has not been determined. Base qualities are not at hand, and no much larger clone is one base apart. The protocol used for the library was the immunoSEQ multiplex PCR assay. For most patients, genomic DNA was isolated using the Qiagen DNeasy Blood and Tissue Kit and was shipped frozen to Adaptive Biotechnologies for TCR sequencing. For most patients, genomic DNA was subjected to high-throughput TCR-beta CDR3 sequencing by Adaptive Biotechnologies. For the original study's pipeline: TCR sequencing data were retrieved from Adaptive's ImmunoSEQ software for 18 patients, whereas three other patients were processed with MiXCR and VDJtools. CD4 versus CD8 sorting errors were corrected by removing sequences found in both subsets at a frequency ratio below 5:1. CDR3 nucleotide sequences shared by donor and recipient were removed because the origin of these sequences could not be assigned. At least 2-fold expansion over unstimulated cells and a minimum CFSE-low frequency of 0.002% (template counts) or 0.001% (read counts) were required for clones to be classified as alloreactive. Clones detected in sequenced pre-transplant spleen, lymph node, or MLR CFSE-low populations of the donor or recipient were defined as mappable. The cumulative frequency of alloreactive clones was calculated as a percentage of all sequences, weighted by copy number. The table was pulled from immuneACCESS by TCRdb, which kept in-frame rearrangements only. Such tables lose some clones; where checked, under half of the loss comes from unresolved V genes, and the rest has no known cause. For V, J and clone size, that table is used; D and trimming come from the DNA. Here the sample has 100,000 to 140,000 clones; about nine tenths occur a single time. The top ten constitute approximately 0.76% of the sample.

Sample time point, as interpreted from the label and publication: cells obtained before transplantation from donor or recipient. CD3+CD4+ and CD3+CD8+ populations were FACS-sorted from unstimulated pre-transplant donor and recipient cells taken from spleen or lymph nodes. Sequences SGDLS (CDR1) and YYNGEE (CDR2) are obtained from the germline V gene. The CDR3, from cysteine to phenylalanine, totals 16 residues. The only DNA kept is the CDR3, 48 bases in frame from the first base. Compared with germline, V lacks 4 bases and J lacks 5 bases; bases without a gene match: 5. The rearranged chain carries TRBV9 and TRBJ2-2; 13 central nucleotides agree with TRBD2. The specimen was unstimulated CD4+ T cells sorted from spleen or lymph node cells, collected before transplant. The receptor was derived from a human donor who was the organ donor for an intestinal transplant. Read as DNA, the sequence is TGTGCCAGCAGCACTCGGACTAGCGGGAGAACCGGGGAGCTGTTTTTT. This is translated as CASSTRTSGRTGELFF.